Listed here are 11 T cell receptor beta chains from one sample, sequenced in a study of regulatory T cells in long-lasting Graves disease. Libraries of TCR beta came from iRepertoire HTBI primers plus Arm-PCR of CDR3 regions. TCRdb recomputed calls from the multiplex PCR reads with MiXCR, one row per CDR3 protein. The table has about 470,000 distinct CDR3 sequences, more than 20% seen once. The time point is: persistent/refractory GD, antithyroid drugs over 5 years with positive TRAb. PBMC-derived RNA was used for the TCR library. Sample: peripheral blood mononuclear cells (PBMCs), taken when the disease was refractory, from a patient treated with antithyroid drugs. All receptors derive from a female donor with Graves disease.

There are a few counts of this clonotype. The J gene is TRBJ2-6, the V gene TRBV13, with 9 bases that match TRBD1. The length of the CDR3 is 20 residues. J was trimmed by 0 bases and V by 5 bases; bases with no gene match: 14. Germline V gene data show CDR1 as PRHDT and CDR2 as FYEKMQ (reference sequence). The DNA of the CDR3 is TGTGCCAGCAGCGGGAGTCCGGGACAGGGCGGTTCCTCTGGGGCCAACGTCCTGACTTTC. Translating gives CASSGSPGQGGSSGANVLTF.

This clonotype was seen more than once but under ten times. This chain links TRBV19 with TRBJ2-7; 7 positions match TRBD1. The CDR3 is made up of 14 amino acids. V lost 9 bases and J lost 1; bases outside the gene matches: 9. The germline V gene encodes CDR1 LNHDA and CDR2 SQIVND (reference sequence). This CDR3 reads CASRGRQGSYEQYF. CDR3 DNA sequence: TGTGCCAGCCGAGGTAGACAGGGATCCTACGAGCAGTACTTC.

The V and J genes are TRBV6-2 or TRBV6-3 and TRBJ2-2; 7 nucleotides line up with TRBD2. Germline CDR1 is MNHEY and CDR2 is SVGEGT. The CDR3 spans 17 residues. V shed 2 bases and J 0 bases; nucleotides not matched to a gene: 6. In DNA form, the CDR3 reads TGTGCCAGCAGTTACACCGGACTAGGAGCGAACACCGGGGAGCTGTTTTTT. This gives the protein CASSYTGLGANTGELFF.

A note on this clonotype: This may stem from a read error, because a much larger clone lies one nucleotide away. The final CDR3 position lacks the conserved phenylalanine or tryptophan, pointing to a likely read error. The V call is TRBV6-1, the J call TRBJ1-5; D is possibly TRBD1 (6 bases). The V end lost 4 bases, the J end lost 6 bases, and 16 bases lay between the germline ends. Germline loops: CDR1 MNHNS, CDR2 SASEGT. This CDR3 comprises 15 residues. This CDR3 reads CASSARQVSRQPQHL. The DNA of the CDR3 is TGTGCCAGCAGTGCTCGACAGGTGTCGCGTCAGCCCCAGCATCTT.

This clonotype showed up many times. This rearrangement joins TRBV28 to TRBJ1-2; possible D gene TRBD1, 6 bases. The germline V gene encodes CDR1 MDHEN and CDR2 SYDVKM. The CDR3 consists of 14 residues. Trimming pared 1 base from V and 6 bases from J, leaving 12 bases between. The CDR3 sequence is CASSLYTGKDGYTF. DNA of the CDR3: TGTGCCAGCAGTTTATATACAGGGAAGGATGGCTACACCTTC.

CDR3 coding DNA: TGTGCCAGCAGCTCCGGGGGGGGGGAGACCCAGTACTTC. It codes for CASSSGGGETQYF. This sequence joins TRBV11-2 and TRBJ2-5, with 8 bases identical to TRBD2. The V gene's germline CDR1 is SGHAT and CDR2 FQNNGV. The CDR3 sequence is 13 residues long. Unmatched junction bases numbered 3, after V lost 4 bases and J lost 5 bases. The full variable domain, its missing parts supplied by reference TRBV11-2 and TRBJ2-5, is EAGVAQSPRYKIIEKRQSVAFWCNPISGHATLYWYQQILGQGPKLLIQFQNNGVVDDSQLPKDRFSAERLKGVDSTLKIQPAKLEDSAVYLCASSSGGGETQYFGPGTRLLVL.

This clonotype came up a few times. This chain uses TRBV20-1 with TRBJ2-7, with 7 bases matching TRBD1. Germline loops: CDR1 DFQATT, CDR2 SNEGSKA (reference sequence). This CDR3 contains 18 residues. The V segment lost 0 bases and the J segment 4 bases; nucleotides outside the gene matches: 18. Written as DNA, the CDR3 is TGCAGTGCTAGAGACTCCGGGACAGACTATAGGGTGATTTACGAGCAGTACTTC. Its translation is CSARDSGTDYRVIYEQYF.

This clonotype was counted a single time. This could be a read error, since a much larger clone is one nucleotide away. The CDR3 sequence: CANSLFPGQRKYEQYF. In DNA form, the CDR3 reads TGTGCCAACAGCCTTTTCCCGGGACAGAGAAAATACGAGCAGTACTTC. The V gene is TRBV28, the J gene TRBJ2-7, with 7 bases lining up with TRBD1. The CDR3 is made up of 16 amino acids. Germline V gene lookup returns CDR1 MDHEN and CDR2 SYDVKM. V gave up 10 bases and J gave up 4 bases; unmatched junction bases: 19.

This clonotype was found many times. The chain uses TRBV6-2 or TRBV6-3 and TRBJ1-2, with D tentatively TRBD1 (6 bases). This CDR3 has 12 residues. CDR1 and CDR2 from the germline V gene are MNHEY and SVGEGT. Trimming pared 5 bases from V and 2 bases from J, leaving 6 bases between. CDR3 nucleotides: TGTGCCAGCAGTGGACAGAACTATGGCTACACCTTC. It codes for CASSGQNYGYTF.

This clonotype occurred many times. CDR3 residues: CASSEVAGGDGYTF. The CDR3 DNA reads as TGTGCCAGCAGTGAAGTGGCAGGGGGGGATGGCTACACCTTC. The chain combines TRBV2 with TRBJ1-2, with 7 bases identical to TRBD1. V dropped 1 base and J dropped 6; count of bases not matched to a gene: 5. CDR1 and CDR2 from the germline V gene are SNHLY and FYNNEI. The CDR3 is 14 residues long.

This chain joins TRBV5-1 and TRBJ2-7; a weak D match, TRBD2 (6 bases). Trimming stripped 3 bases from V and 2 bases from J, with 15 bases between. CDR3 length equals 15 residues. CDR1 and CDR2 (germline): SGHRS, YFSETQ. DNA for the CDR3: TGCGCCAGCAGCTCCCTAGACTGGGGGGCCTACGAGCAGTACTTC. Protein: CASSSLDWGAYEQYF.